A single sample is the source of the 14 T cell receptor beta chains below, sequenced in a study of T-cell reconstitution after alpha-beta-depleted transplantation in children (dated by TCRdb to about 2016). Libraries were built with PCR. The listed sequencing device is Illumina HiSeq 2500. Molecular barcoding was employed in the preparation of TCR libraries, with unique molecular identifiers being used to normalize TCRbeta repertoire quantification. Clones were called with MiXCR by TCRdb after fastp trimmed the public reads at Q25, and only in-frame beta chains were retained. Every CDR3 protein is listed once, alongside the most common genes and DNA of its rows. Counted in this sample were roughly 500,000 distinct CDR3 sequences; approximately 32% of them appeared once. The ten largest clones capture roughly 2.5% of the sample. The material was PBMCs from the stem cell graft donor, obtained from the stem cell graft. The receptors here all came from a human donor who donated a stem cell graft to a child with aplastic anemia.

The V gene is TRBV29-1, the J gene TRBJ2-3, with D hard to call. The ends were cut back, 4 bases at V and 0 bases at J, with 11 bases in the middle. The CDR3 consists of 14 residues. The germline CDR1 and CDR2 sequences are SQVTM and ANQGSEA. The CDR3 region has the DNA TGCAGCGTTGCCACGGTTACTAGCACAGATACGCAGTATTTT. Residues: CSVATVTSTDTQYF.

V gene TRBV6-2 or TRBV6-3 combines with J gene TRBJ2-3, with no clear D. Trimming shortened V by 10 bases and J by 0 bases, and 11 bases separated the two germline ends. Germline CDR1 reads MNHEY; CDR2 reads SVGEGT. The CDR3 runs to 13 residues. CDR3 coding DNA: TGTGCCACTACGACTGGAAGCACAGATACGCAGTATTTT. Its protein is CATTTGSTDTQYF.

This clonotype was observed a handful of times. The V and J genes are TRBV15 and TRBJ2-7; 8 bases agree with TRBD2. The CDR3 contains 15 residues. The germline CDR1 and CDR2 sequences are LNHNV and YYDKDF (reference sequence). The ends lost 5 bases at V and 0 bases at J; junction bases unmatched: 6. This CDR3 is CATSPRAGVSYEQYF. The CDR3 region has the DNA TGTGCCACCAGCCCTCGAGCGGGAGTCTCCTACGAGCAGTACTTC.

The V gene is TRBV5-4, the J gene TRBJ2-3; TRBD1 matches 8 bases. Germline lookup yields CDR1 SGHNT and CDR2 YYREEE (reference sequence). The junction had 9 bases not matched to a gene; V was cut back by 4 bases and J by 2 bases. CDR3 length: 16 residues. CDR3 residues: CASSRQGRSSTDTQYF. CDR3 nucleotide sequence: TGTGCCAGCAGCCGACAGGGGCGCTCTTCCACAGATACGCAGTATTTT.

This clonotype was seen a handful of times. V gene TRBV7-9 combines with J gene TRBJ2-1; D is possibly TRBD1 or TRBD2 (5 bases each). V was clipped by 5 bases and J by 11 bases, with 16 bases between them. The germline gives CDR1 SEHNR, CDR2 FQNEAQ (reference sequence). The CDR3 is 13 residues long. CDR3 in amino acids: CASSPGTSRKQFF. The CDR3 DNA follows: TGTGCCAGCAGCCCCGGGACCAGTCGAAAGCAGTTCTTC.

The J gene is TRBJ2-1, the V gene TRBV3-1; TRBD2 matches at 9 bases. Looked up from germline, CDR1 is LGHDT and CDR2 is YNNKEL (reference sequence). Unmatched junction bases numbered 10, after V lost 7 bases and J lost 6 bases. CDR3 length: 15 amino acids. The CDR3 DNA follows: TGTGCCAGCACCAGAGGGACTAGCCGAATCAATGAGCAGTTCTTC. Its translation is CASTRGTSRINEQFF.

This rearrangement joins TRBV7-9 to TRBJ1-1, with a weak D call TRBD1 (5 bases). V dropped 4 bases and J dropped 4 bases, with 13 bases sitting between them. This CDR3 comprises 14 residues. Germline assignment: CDR1 SEHNR and CDR2 FQNEAQ (reference sequence). CDR3 protein: CASSSYRGSTEAFF. CDR3 bases: TGTGCCAGCAGCTCCTACCGGGGGTCCACTGAAGCTTTCTTT.

The CDR3: CSAREWGGDHSNEQFF. The CDR3 DNA sequence: TGCAGTGCTAGAGAGTGGGGGGGGGACCATTCCAATGAGCAGTTCTTC. The chain has TRBV20-1 and TRBJ2-1; TRBD2 matches at 7 bases. CDR3 length: 16 residues. The ends lost 0 bases at V and 6 bases at J; junction bases unmatched: 11. Germline CDR1 reads DFQATT; CDR2 reads SNEGSKA (reference sequence).

V is TRBV7-2 and J is TRBJ1-3, with D perhaps matching TRBD1 (5 bases). Trimming pared 7 bases from V and 4 bases from J, leaving 14 bases between. CDR3 length: 14 amino acids. Germline values: CDR1 SGHTA, CDR2 FQGNSA. DNA of the CDR3: TGTGCCAGCACCCCCGGGACCGCAGGAAACACCATATATTTT. This gives the protein CASTPGTAGNTIYF.

The genes are TRBV20-1 and TRBJ1-1; D is unresolved. The CDR3 runs 12 residues. Germline V gives CDR1 DFQATT, CDR2 SNEGSKA (reference sequence). The V gene lost 5 bases and the J gene lost 6 bases, with 13 bases spanning the gap. The CDR3 DNA is TGCAGTGCTCTTGGAGCGGGTGCTGAAGCTTTCTTT. Its translation is CSALGAGAEAFF.

A few counts support this clonotype. The V gene is TRBV18, the J gene TRBJ2-7; 7 bases match TRBD2. The junction had 6 bases not matched to a gene; V was cut back by 4 bases and J by 3 bases. The V gene's germline CDR1 is KGHSH and CDR2 LQKENI. The CDR3 is 14 amino acids. This chain's CDR3 is CASSLAGSFYEQYV. In DNA, the CDR3 is TGTGCCAGCTCACTAGCGGGTTCCTTCTACGAGCAGTACGTC.

This clonotype was seen once. The chain links TRBV29-1 to TRBJ2-5; D remains ambiguous. Trimming took off 7 bases at V and 0 bases at J, with 9 bases between the two ends. Germline V gene sequence: CDR1 SQVTM, CDR2 ANQGSEA. The CDR3 extends over 12 amino acids. CDR3 nucleotide sequence: TGCAGCGAGAGCCAGCACCAAGAGACCCAGTACTTC. It encodes CSESQHQETQYF.

The gene calls are TRBV12-5 and TRBJ1-1; perhaps TRBD1 as D (5 bases). Trimming removed 4 bases from V and 8 bases from J, with 11 bases in between. CDR1 LGHNT and CDR2 FRNRAP come from the germline V gene. The length of the CDR3 is 12 residues. DNA for the CDR3: TGTGCTAGTGGTTCGCGGGGGGTCGAAGCTTTCTTT. It yields the protein CASGSRGVEAFF.

This clonotype was counted once. The rearrangement joins TRBV12-3 or TRBV12-4 to TRBJ2-5; 10 bases agree with TRBD1. CDR3 length: 15 amino acids. With V trimmed by 5 bases and J by 4 bases, 7 bases remained unmatched. The CDR3 region is CASSARDRGIETQYF. For the CDR3, the DNA is TGTGCCAGCAGTGCTCGGGACAGGGGAATAGAGACCCAGTACTTC.